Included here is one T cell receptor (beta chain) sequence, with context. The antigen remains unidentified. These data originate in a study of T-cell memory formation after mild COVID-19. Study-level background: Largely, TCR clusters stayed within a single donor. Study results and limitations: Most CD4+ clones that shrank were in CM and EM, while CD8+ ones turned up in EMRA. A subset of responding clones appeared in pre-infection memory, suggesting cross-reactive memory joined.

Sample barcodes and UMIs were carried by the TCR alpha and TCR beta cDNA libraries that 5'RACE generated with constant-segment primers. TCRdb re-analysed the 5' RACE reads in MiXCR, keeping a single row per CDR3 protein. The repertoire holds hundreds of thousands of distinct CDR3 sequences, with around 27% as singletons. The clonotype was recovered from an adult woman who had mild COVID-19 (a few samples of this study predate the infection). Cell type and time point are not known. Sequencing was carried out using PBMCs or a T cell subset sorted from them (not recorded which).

The CDR3 region is CASSEQGWGTEAFF. DNA for the CDR3: TGTGCCAGCAGTGAGCAGGGGTGGGGCACTGAAGCTTTCTTT. The chain links TRBV2 to TRBJ1-1; maybe TRBD1 (6 bases). V lost 3 bases and J 4 bases, leaving 12 bases between the germline ends. This CDR3 comprises 14 residues. The germline V gene encodes CDR1 SNHLY and CDR2 FYNNEI.